This entry is about one TCR beta chain. The antigen remains undetermined. The record originates from a study of T-cell reconstitution after alpha-beta-depleted transplantation in children. Library preparation (for TCRbeta) was performed with unique molecular identifiers. From the PCR reads, TCRdb called clonotypes with MiXCR, one entry per CDR3 protein. The sample shows about 250,000 distinct CDR3 sequences, more than 20% of them seen only once. Study conclusions and caveats: Two months or so post-transplant, alpha-beta T cells reportedly derived from several hundred expanded graft clones.

The receptor was derived from a female patient between 2 and 15 years old who had a stem cell transplant for congenital amegakaryocytic thrombocytopenia, so the T cells may come from the graft donor. The sample in question was PBMCs, mostly from graft donor cells, obtained 360 days after TCRalphabeta/CD19-depleted stem cell transplant.

For the CDR3, the DNA is TGTGCCATCAGGGCGGGACAGGGGGCAACAGATACGCAGTATTTT. It codes for CAIRAGQGATDTQYF. The chain couples TRBV10-3 to TRBJ2-3; 12 bases map to TRBD1. The germline V gene has CDR1 ENHRY and CDR2 SYGVKD. With 6 bases clipped from V and 3 bases from J, the junction kept 4 bases outside the gene matches. There are 15 residues in the CDR3.